This T cell receptor beta chain was documented in a study of blood T cells in healthy people across ages. Study information: Template-switching capture recovered about one barcoded beta molecule per two T cells. Regarding the study as a whole: Across the age range, TCR beta diversity per million T cells fell in a roughly linear way.

A sample-barcoded 5' primer and a J-beta primer mix were used in a second PCR of roughly 6 to 11 cycles. A 12-random-nucleotide template-switch adaptor tagged each cDNA molecule. TCRdb reanalysed the 5' RACE reads using MiXCR and keeps one entry per CDR3 protein. Seen here are about 1.8 million distinct CDR3 sequences, around half observed once, and the top ten hold 2% to 2.5%. Of note for this clonotype: Its matching antigen is unknown.

The donors, healthy Caucasians from Russia, were aged about 6 to 95. Germline assignment: CDR1 SGHRS and CDR2 YFSETQ. The CDR3 extends over 16 amino acids. The V end lost 4 bases, the J end lost 0 bases, and 14 bases lay between the germline ends. Input material: blood. The sequence was collected from a woman aged 40 to 55 in good health. The rearrangement uses TRBV5-1 and TRBJ1-5; no reliable D call. The CDR3 is CASSRCRIYSNQPQHF. For the CDR3, the DNA is TGCGCCAGCAGCCGGTGCCGGATTTATAGCAATCAGCCCCAGCATTTT.